The 21 T cell receptor beta chains listed next were all sequenced from one sample in a study of OX40 agonist ivuxolimab in advanced cancers. The method was immunoSEQ multiplex PCR; TCRdb's version includes in-frame clones alone and lacks a portion of them. Here the sample spans 69,000 or so clones, 80% to 90% being singletons. The sequencing used CD4+ or CD8+ T cells sorted from blood, collected in a trial of the OX40 agonist ivuxolimab. The receptor set was obtained from an adult with an advanced solid tumor such as melanoma, head and neck, liver or kidney cancer.

The V and J genes are TRBV9 and TRBJ2-1; no definite D call. CDR3 size: 13 residues. The V and J ends lost 5 bases and 2 bases respectively, with 8 bases between them. CDR1 is SGDLS, CDR2 YYNGEE, per germline. CDR3 DNA: TGTGCCAGCAGTGGGGTGGCCTACAATGAGCAGTTCTTC. It codes for CASSGVAYNEQFF. Together with reference TRBV9 and TRBJ2-1, the CDR3 gives the full variable domain: DSGVTQTPKHLITATGQRVTLRCSPRSGDLSVYWYQQSLDQGLQFLIQYYNGEERAKGNILERFSAQQFPDLHSELNLSSLELGDSALYFCASSGVAYNEQFFGPGTRLTVL.

The genes are TRBV19 and TRBJ2-1; D gene ambiguous. The CDR3 sequence is 11 residues long. CDR1 is LNHDA and CDR2 is SQIVND in the germline V gene (reference sequence). Trimming stripped 5 bases from V and 6 bases from J, with 5 bases between. The CDR3 spells CASSSLNEQFF. The CDR3 DNA is TGTGCCAGTAGTTCGCTCAATGAGCAGTTCTTC.

This clone has only a few counts. The chain employs TRBV10-3 and TRBJ1-1; D call uncertain. CDR1 is ENHRY, CDR2 SYGVKD, per germline. This CDR3 has 13 amino acids. Trimming removed 3 bases from V and 6 bases from J, with 11 bases in between. CDR3 amino acids: CAISERANAEAFF. The CDR3 nucleotides read TGTGCCATCAGTGAAAGGGCCAACGCTGAAGCTTTCTTT.

The chain carries TRBV6-1 and TRBJ1-1; D is undetermined. Deletions cut 5 bases from V and 7 bases from J, with 8 bases between. Germline-derived CDR1 and CDR2 are MNHNS and SASEGT. This CDR3 comprises 11 residues. This CDR3 reads CASSYGSEAFF. The CDR3, as DNA: TGTGCCAGCAGTTACGGCAGTGAAGCTTTCTTT.

The rearrangement links TRBV6-5 to TRBJ2-1; TRBD2 aligns across 13 bases. Trimming took 5 bases from V and 7 from J; bases not matched to a gene: 5. Germline CDR1 is MNHEY and CDR2 is SVGAGI. The CDR3 is made up of 15 amino acids. The CDR3 reads CASSNSGLAGNEQFF. The CDR3 DNA sequence: TGTGCCAGCAGTAATTCGGGACTAGCGGGAAATGAGCAGTTCTTC.

The chain combines TRBV6-8 with TRBJ2-7; D is perhaps TRBD2 (5 bases). The CDR3 extends over 11 amino acids. From germline, CDR1 is MNHGY and CDR2 SAAAGT. The V end lost 8 bases, the J end lost 3 bases, and 8 bases lay between the germline ends. DNA of the CDR3: TGTGCCAGCTTAACTAGCTACGAGCAGTACTTC. It specifies CASLTSYEQYF.

The rearrangement links TRBV5-1 to TRBJ2-1, with 8 bases matching TRBD1. This CDR3 spans 16 amino acids. After removal of 0 bases from V and 4 bases from J, the junction contained 6 bases not matched to a gene. CDR1 and CDR2 (germline): SGHRS, YFSETQ. This chain's CDR3 is CASSLGTGTVYNEQFF. The CDR3 coding sequence is TGCGCCAGCAGCTTGGGGACAGGGACGGTGTACAATGAGCAGTTCTTC.

The rearrangement uses TRBV5-1 and TRBJ2-1, with 8 bases lining up with TRBD2. The CDR3 is made up of 16 amino acids. The V gene end was trimmed by 4 bases and the J gene end by 8 bases; junction bases not matched to a gene: 14. Germline lookup yields CDR1 SGHRS and CDR2 YFSETQ. The CDR3 sequence is CASSRPGTSHPDEQFF. The CDR3 DNA sequence: TGCGCCAGCAGCCGTCCCGGGACTAGTCACCCCGATGAGCAGTTCTTC.

V and J are TRBV7-6 and TRBJ2-1; D ambiguous. This CDR3 comprises 12 residues. Germline values: CDR1 SGHVS, CDR2 FNYEAQ. V lost 1 base, J lost 8 bases, and 6 bases lay in between. As DNA, the CDR3 is TGTGCCAGCAGCTTAGAGGGCGATGAGCAGTTCTTC. This translates into CASSLEGDEQFF.

Note on this clone: The same CDR3 arises from other DNA sequences in this sample as well. J is TRBJ2-7 and V is TRBV13; D remains ambiguous. Trimming left V 0 bases short and J 0 bases short, with 6 bases between. Germline V gene data show CDR1 as PRHDT and CDR2 as FYEKMQ (reference sequence). The CDR3 runs to 14 residues. CDR3 sequence reads: CASSLGGSSYEQYF. The CDR3 nucleotides are TGTGCCAGCAGCTTAGGCGGCAGCTCCTACGAGCAGTACTTC.

The chain has TRBV6-5 and TRBJ2-7; D not certain. Per germline, CDR1 MNHEY and CDR2 SVGAGI. The CDR3 sequence is 13 residues long. V lost 0 bases to trimming and J lost 2 bases, with 5 bases between them. CDR3 loop: CASSYSGTYEQYF. Written as DNA, the CDR3 is TGTGCCAGCAGTTACTCGGGGACCTACGAGCAGTACTTC.

The V and J genes are TRBV13 and TRBJ2-7; D is unresolved. The length of the CDR3 is 11 residues. From germline, CDR1 is PRHDT and CDR2 FYEKMQ (reference sequence). V gave up 3 bases and J gave up 3 bases, with 3 bases separating them. CDR3 DNA sequence: TGTGCCAGCAGCTTGAACTACGAGCAGTACTTC. This translates into CASSLNYEQYF. Full variable domain (missing parts from reference TRBV13 and TRBJ2-7): AAGVIQSPRHLIKEKRETATLKCYPIPRHDTVYWYQQGPGQDPQFLISFYEKMQSDKGSIPDRFSAQQFSDYHSELNMSSLELGDSALYFCASSLNYEQYFGPGTRLTVT.

The rearrangement uses TRBV27 and TRBJ2-2; 8 bases agree with TRBD1. CDR1 and CDR2 (germline): MNHEY, SMNVEV (reference sequence). With V trimmed by 5 bases and J by 5 bases, 7 bases remained unmatched. This CDR3 is 15 amino acids long. The CDR3 DNA sequence: TGTGCCAGCAGTCCCGGACAGGGTCGAACCGGGGAGCTGTTTTTT. This translates into CASSPGQGRTGELFF.

This chain uses TRBV27 with TRBJ1-5, with 10 bases fitting TRBD1. Trimming at V came to 5 bases and at J to 7 bases, leaving 17 bases not matched to a gene. This CDR3 spans 18 amino acids. Per germline, CDR1 MNHEY and CDR2 SMNVEV (reference sequence). The CDR3 spells CASSPASRTGGIGQPQHF. CDR3 nucleotides: TGTGCCAGCAGTCCCGCCTCCCGGACAGGGGGGATAGGGCAGCCCCAGCATTTT.

This chain uses TRBV25-1 with TRBJ2-1; D not resolved. CDR1 and CDR2 from the germline V gene are MGHDK and SYGVNS. The CDR3 consists of 14 residues. Trimming shortened V by 5 bases and J by 2 bases, and 10 bases separated the two germline ends. The CDR3 DNA reads TGTGCCAGCAGTTTCAGGTACCCCTACAATGAGCAGTTCTTC. It yields the protein CASSFRYPYNEQFF. Together with reference TRBV25-1 and TRBJ2-1, the CDR3 gives the full variable domain: EADIYQTPRYLVIGTGKKITLECSQTMGHDKMYWYQQDPGMELHLIHYSYGVNSTEKGDLSSESTVSRIRTEHFPLTLESARPSHTSQYLCASSFRYPYNEQFFGPGTRLTVL.

The rearrangement links TRBV7-8 to TRBJ1-5; D gene uncertain. The germline V gene encodes CDR1 SGHVS and CDR2 FQNEAQ. Trimming removed 2 bases from V and 6 bases from J, with 5 bases in between. The CDR3 runs to 12 residues. The CDR3 loop is CASSLLGQPQHF. In DNA, the CDR3 is TGTGCCAGCAGCTTACTGGGTCAGCCCCAGCATTTT.

The chain joins TRBV19 to TRBJ1-1; no clear D gene. The V end lost 3 bases, the J end lost 0 bases, and 14 bases lay between the germline ends. CDR3 length: 16 amino acids. Germline assignment: CDR1 LNHDA and CDR2 SQIVND (reference sequence). The DNA for the CDR3 is TGTGCCAGTAGTATCGACCAATTCTTAATGAACACTGAAGCTTTCTTT. This codes for CASSIDQFLMNTEAFF. The variable domain in full, completed from reference TRBV19 and TRBJ1-1, reads DGGITQSPKYLFRKEGQNVTLSCEQNLNHDAMYWYRQDPGQGLRLIYYSQIVNDFQKGDIAEGYSVSREKKESFPLTVTSAQKNPTAFYLCASSIDQFLMNTEAFFGQGTRLTVV.

The chain links TRBV4-3 to TRBJ2-7, with 7 bases that match TRBD1. The CDR3 has 14 amino acids. Germline CDR1 and CDR2: LGHNA and YSLEER. The J segment lost 4 bases and the V segment lost 3 bases, leaving 6 bases of the junction unmatched. The CDR3 DNA sequence: TGCGCCAGCAGCCAGAGCAGGGGGATGTACGAGCAGTACTTC. Amino acids: CASSQSRGMYEQYF.

The chain uses TRBV28 and TRBJ1-5; no clear D. Trimming took off 3 bases at V and 5 bases at J, with 8 bases between the two ends. Germline V gene sequence: CDR1 MDHEN, CDR2 SYDVKM. This CDR3 region has 13 residues. CDR3 region: CASSFARDQPQHF. CDR3 DNA: TGTGCCAGCAGTTTTGCCAGAGATCAGCCCCAGCATTTT.

This chain uses TRBV2 with TRBJ2-7, with D perhaps matching TRBD2 (7 bases). Trimming took off 6 bases at V and 4 bases at J, with 13 bases between the two ends. The CDR3 contains 13 residues. In germline, CDR1 is SNHLY, CDR2 FYNNEI. CDR3 loop: CASRGGERYEQYF. In nucleotides, the CDR3 is TGTGCCAGCAGAGGGGGGGAGAGGTACGAGCAGTACTTC.

The chain recombines TRBV12-2 with TRBJ1-5. TRBV12-2 is a recognized pseudogene. CDR3 length: 14 amino acids. The CDR3 nucleotides are TGTGCAAGTCGCTTAGTAGAGGGTGGGCAGCCCCAGCATTTT. This gives the protein CASRLVEGGQPQHF.